This entry is about one TCR beta chain. Its specificity is not known. These data come from a study of CD4 T cells in relation to SARS-CoV-2 and coronaviruses. Study context: TCR beta CDR3s were sequenced after 10-day antigen culture of PBMCs. Two subjects were Hispanic; patients were about eight males and a few females.

The study's findings and limits: Crossreactive clones expanded significantly less to SARS-CoV-2 than monoreactive clones.

CEF-cultured naive and memory CD4+ T cell DNA got survey-level sequencing. Generated by immunoSEQ multiplex PCR, the TCRdb table keeps only in-frame clones and is missing some. The table lists about 36,000 clones, roughly 80% of them singletons, with around 6.6% in the top ten. The CDR3 runs to 13 residues. Between the trimmed V and J ends, which lost 8 bases and 4 bases, there was a span of 13 bases. Germline V CDR1 and CDR2: SNHLY, FYNNEI. The chain is built from TRBV2 and TRBJ2-3, with D possibly being TRBD1 (5 bases). The TCR was taken from an adult with COVID-19. Source material: naive CD4+ T cells from PBMCs, cultured in vitro. The subset here: naive CD4+ T cells isolated by negative enrichment. CDR3 nucleotides: TGTGCCAGCCCCCGCCGACAGCCAGATACGCAGTATTTT. This encodes CASPRRQPDTQYF.